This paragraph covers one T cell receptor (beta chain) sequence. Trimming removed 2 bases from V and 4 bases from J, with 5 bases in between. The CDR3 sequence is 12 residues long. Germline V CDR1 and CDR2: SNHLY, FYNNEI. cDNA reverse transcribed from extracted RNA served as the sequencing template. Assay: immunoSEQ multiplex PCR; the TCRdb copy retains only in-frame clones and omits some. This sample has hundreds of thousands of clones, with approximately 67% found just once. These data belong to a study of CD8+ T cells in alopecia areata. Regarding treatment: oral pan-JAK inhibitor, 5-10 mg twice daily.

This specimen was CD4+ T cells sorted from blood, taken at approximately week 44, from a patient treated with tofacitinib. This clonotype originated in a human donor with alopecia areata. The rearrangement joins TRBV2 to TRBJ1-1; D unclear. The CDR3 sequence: CASSEQSTEAFF. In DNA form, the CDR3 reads TGTGCCAGCAGTGAACAGAGCACTGAAGCTTTCTTT.